The clone carrying this T cell receptor (beta chain) showed up many times. Its antigen remains unidentified. MiXCR, run by TCRdb on the reads, gives a single entry per CDR3 protein. Among fewer than 350,000 distinct CDR3 sequences listed, under 20% were seen once. This sample is part of a study of T cell repertoires in cytomegalovirus infection. Looking at the study overall: From public TCR beta signatures came an indication of both CMV infection and matching HLA type.

Points from the study as a whole: HLA-C-restricted CMV clonotypes gave the most frequent clonotype in two of eight donors. Cumulative frequency (of public TCR beta family members) identified carriers of CMV plus the relevant HLA.

Source material: PBMCs. The receptor's source is a human donor in good health (CMV status not recorded). Some clones in this sample may be carry-over from other donors' samples.

CDR3 sequence (DNA): TGTGCCAGCGCTTGGGTTGATCAGCCCCAGCATTTT. It translates to CASAWVDQPQHF. J is TRBJ1-5 and V is TRBV7-2; D remains ambiguous. CDR3 size: 12 residues. Looked up from germline, CDR1 is SGHTA and CDR2 is FQGNSA. Trimming took off 8 bases at V and 5 bases at J, with 10 bases between the two ends.